The rows below give T cell receptor beta chains drawn from one sample of a study of T cells in Graves' hyperthyroidism and ophthalmopathy. TCRdb ran MiXCR on the multiplex PCR reads and lists one entry per CDR3 protein. Of 300,000 to 400,000 distinct CDR3 sequences detected, approximately 15% appear once; the ten largest clones hold 20%. Material for sequencing was blood. These receptors were obtained from a woman aged 25 to 39 with Graves' ophthalmopathy. CDR3s include the opening cysteine and the closing phenylalanine or tryptophan. A D gene is named only where the DNA matches it firmly. Clone size is not always given. Where it is, it says once, few, many or a class for expanded clones.

-	-	TRBV12-3/TRBV12-4	TRBJ1-4	CASSFRRARINEKLFF	TGTGCCAGCAGTTTTAGGCGAGCTCGAATTAATGAAAAACTGTTTTTT
-	-	TRBV6-1	TRBJ1-4	CASSYGGKATNEKLFF	TGTGCCAGCAGTTACGGGGGGAAAGCAACTAATGAAAAACTGTTTTTT
many	-	TRBV7-8	TRBJ1-4	CASSRIGLAIDEKLFF	TGTGCCAGCAGCAGAATTGGACTGGCGATTGATGAAAAACTGTTTTTT
once	-	TRBV28	TRBJ1-6	CASSPTSGAAHSPLHF	TGTGCCAGCAGTCCGACCTCAGGGGCGGCGCATTCACCCCTCCACTTT
many	TRBD2	TRBV7-2	TRBJ2-3	CASSRTSGGGPSTDTQYF	TGTGCCAGCAGTCGCACTAGCGGGGGGGGGCCTAGCACAGATACGCAGTATTTT
many	-	TRBV11-2	TRBJ2-7	CASSFLDMRYEQYF	TGTGCCAGCAGCTTCCTTGACATGAGATACGAGCAGTACTTC
-	TRBD2	TRBV19	TRBJ2-3	CASKIGTTNTDTQYF	TGTGCCAGTAAAATCGGGACTACGAACACAGATACGCAGTATTTT
few	-	TRBV13	TRBJ2-5	CASSRGGARGETQYF	TGTGCCAGCAGCAGGGGGGGGGCTCGGGGAGAGACCCAGTACTTC
-	-	TRBV5-6	TRBJ2-7	CASSSGPLYEQYF	TGCGCCAGCAGCTCGGGACCACTATACGAGCAGTACTTC
-	TRBD2	TRBV11-3	TRBJ2-1	CASSLGGGGRVYNEQFF	TGTGCCAGCAGCTTAGGTGGAGGCGGGAGGGTTTACAATGAGCAGTTCTTC
many	-	TRBV18	TRBJ1-1	CASSPGGVSTEAFF	TGTGCCAGCTCACCAGGAGGGGTTAGCACTGAAGCTTTCTTT
many	-	TRBV28	TRBJ2-5	CASSLLWGQETQYF	TGTGCCAGCAGTTTATTGTGGGGGCAAGAGACCCAGTACTTC